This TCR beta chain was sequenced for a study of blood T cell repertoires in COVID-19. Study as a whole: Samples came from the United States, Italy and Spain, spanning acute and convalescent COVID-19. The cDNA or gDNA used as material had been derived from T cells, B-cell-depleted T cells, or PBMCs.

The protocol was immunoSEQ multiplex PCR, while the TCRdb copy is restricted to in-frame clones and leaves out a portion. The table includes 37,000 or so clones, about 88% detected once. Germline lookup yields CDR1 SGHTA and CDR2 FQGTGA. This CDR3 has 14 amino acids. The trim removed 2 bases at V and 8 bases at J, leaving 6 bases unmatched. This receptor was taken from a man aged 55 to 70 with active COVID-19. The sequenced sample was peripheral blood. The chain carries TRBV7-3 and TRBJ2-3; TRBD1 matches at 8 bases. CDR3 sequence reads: CASSLQGAMSTQYF. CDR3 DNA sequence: TGTGCCAGCAGCTTACAGGGGGCGATGAGTACGCAGTATTTT.